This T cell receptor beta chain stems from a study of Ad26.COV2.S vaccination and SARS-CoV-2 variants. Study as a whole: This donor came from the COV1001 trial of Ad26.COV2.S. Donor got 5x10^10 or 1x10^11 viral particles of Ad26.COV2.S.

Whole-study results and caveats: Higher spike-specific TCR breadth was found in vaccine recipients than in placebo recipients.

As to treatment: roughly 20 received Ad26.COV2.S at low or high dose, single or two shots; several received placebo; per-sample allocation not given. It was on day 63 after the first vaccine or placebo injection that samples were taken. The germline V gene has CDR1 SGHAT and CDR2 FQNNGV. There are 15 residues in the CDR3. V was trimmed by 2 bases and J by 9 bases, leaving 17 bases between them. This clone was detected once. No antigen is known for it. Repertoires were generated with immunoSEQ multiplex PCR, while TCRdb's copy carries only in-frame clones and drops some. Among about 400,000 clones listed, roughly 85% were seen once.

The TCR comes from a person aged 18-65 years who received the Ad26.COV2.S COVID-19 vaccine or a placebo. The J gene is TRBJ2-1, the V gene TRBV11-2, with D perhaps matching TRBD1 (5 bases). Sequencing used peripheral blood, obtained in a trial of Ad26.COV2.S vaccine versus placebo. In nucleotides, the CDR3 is TGTGCCAGCAGCTTATCCCCTGGCAGGGTGGGTGAGCAGTTCTTC. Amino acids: CASSLSPGRVGEQFF.